This T cell receptor beta chain was identified in a study of vaccination effects on CD4 cells after COVID-19. Whole-study context: Two doses of BNT162b2 or mRNA-1273 vaccine were administered to participants. Whole-study results and caveats: Infection-derived and vaccine-derived clones contracted markedly late after vaccination.

This clone is medium-sized (0.01 to 0.1%) by share. Its cognate antigen is unknown. Sequencing used immunoSEQ multiplex PCR; TCRdb keeps in-frame clones, though not all of them. The table shows tens of thousands of clones, with roughly three quarters occurring only once. V was trimmed by 0 bases and J by 3 bases, leaving 9 bases between them. The length of the CDR3 is 16 residues. The V gene's germline CDR1 is LGHDT and CDR2 YNNKEL (reference sequence). Peptide-pool stimulation followed by sequencing identified expanded antigen-specific CD4+ clonotypes in the ViraFEST assay. Subsequent to less than eleven days of culture, CD4+ T cells were isolated. In the vaccine recipients, nucleocapsid antibodies were negative and there was no prior SARS-CoV-2 infection. Fresh IL-2-containing medium replaced half the medium on days 3 and 7.

The starting material was CD4+ T cells from PBMCs cultured with HCoV-NL63 spike peptides, obtained before COVID-19 vaccination. The TCR sequence derives from a human donor who received a COVID-19 vaccine. The rearrangement uses TRBV3-1 (or the pseudogene TRBV3-2) and TRBJ1-6; no clear D. In nucleotides, the CDR3 is TGTGCCAGCAGCCAAGACCCAGTCCTCTATAATTCACCCCTCCACTTT. Its protein is CASSQDPVLYNSPLHF.